This TCR beta chain was sequenced during a study of OX40 agonist ivuxolimab in advanced cancers. The wider study: Every 2 weeks, ivuxolimab was infused into the patients intravenously at between 0.01 and 10 mg/kg. Study observations and caveats: In the expanded peripheral T cells, antigen specificity was never determined.

The protocol was immunoSEQ multiplex PCR, while the TCRdb copy is restricted to in-frame clones and leaves out a portion. The profile covers more than 50,000 clones, with over 70% appearing a single time and around 4.6% taken by the ten largest. Regarding this clone: Its antigen is unknown.

Germline lookup yields CDR1 SSHAT and CDR2 FNYEAQ (reference sequence). V gave up 5 bases and J gave up 6 bases, with 17 bases separating them. This CDR3 region has 14 residues. The sequence was collected from an adult with an advanced solid tumor such as melanoma, head and neck, liver or kidney cancer. The chain is built from TRBV7-7 and TRBJ2-7; D might be TRBD1 (5 bases). Sequenced here: CD4+ or CD8+ T cells sorted from blood, sampled in a trial of the OX40 agonist ivuxolimab. The CDR3 nucleotides are TGTGCCAGCAGCCCCACCGCAGGGATTGGCGAGCAGTACTTC. Its protein is CASSPTAGIGEQYF.